A single TCR beta chain is shown here with its context. This sample stems from a study of glioma-infiltrating T cells after dendritic cell vaccination. The table came from immunoSEQ multiplex PCR; TCRdb's copy has only in-frame clones and leaves some out. The repertoire includes under 130,000 clones, 80% to 90% of them detected once, and approximately 12% sits in the top ten. Germline CDR1 reads SGHTA; CDR2 reads FQGNSA. Trimming cost V 5 bases and J 1 base; bases outside gene matches: 5. The CDR3 covers 15 residues. Sequences were derived from blood, sampled before dendritic cell vaccination. The chain employs TRBV7-2 and TRBJ2-1, with 7 bases that match TRBD2. The receptor's source is a human donor with glioblastoma. This CDR3 is CASSPAGVSYNEQFF. The CDR3, as DNA: TGTGCCAGCAGCCCCGCGGGGGTGTCCTACAATGAGCAGTTCTTC.